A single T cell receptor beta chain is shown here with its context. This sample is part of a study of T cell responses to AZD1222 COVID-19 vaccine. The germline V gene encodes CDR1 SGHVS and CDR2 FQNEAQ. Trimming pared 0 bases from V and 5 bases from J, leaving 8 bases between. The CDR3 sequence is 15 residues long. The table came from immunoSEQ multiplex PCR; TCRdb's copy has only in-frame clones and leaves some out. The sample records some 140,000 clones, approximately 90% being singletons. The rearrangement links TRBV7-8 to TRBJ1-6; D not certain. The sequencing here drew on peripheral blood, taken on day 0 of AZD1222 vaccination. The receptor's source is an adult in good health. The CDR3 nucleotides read TGTGCCAGCAGCTTAGCAGTGCTACATAATTCACCCCTCCACTTT. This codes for CASSLAVLHNSPLHF.